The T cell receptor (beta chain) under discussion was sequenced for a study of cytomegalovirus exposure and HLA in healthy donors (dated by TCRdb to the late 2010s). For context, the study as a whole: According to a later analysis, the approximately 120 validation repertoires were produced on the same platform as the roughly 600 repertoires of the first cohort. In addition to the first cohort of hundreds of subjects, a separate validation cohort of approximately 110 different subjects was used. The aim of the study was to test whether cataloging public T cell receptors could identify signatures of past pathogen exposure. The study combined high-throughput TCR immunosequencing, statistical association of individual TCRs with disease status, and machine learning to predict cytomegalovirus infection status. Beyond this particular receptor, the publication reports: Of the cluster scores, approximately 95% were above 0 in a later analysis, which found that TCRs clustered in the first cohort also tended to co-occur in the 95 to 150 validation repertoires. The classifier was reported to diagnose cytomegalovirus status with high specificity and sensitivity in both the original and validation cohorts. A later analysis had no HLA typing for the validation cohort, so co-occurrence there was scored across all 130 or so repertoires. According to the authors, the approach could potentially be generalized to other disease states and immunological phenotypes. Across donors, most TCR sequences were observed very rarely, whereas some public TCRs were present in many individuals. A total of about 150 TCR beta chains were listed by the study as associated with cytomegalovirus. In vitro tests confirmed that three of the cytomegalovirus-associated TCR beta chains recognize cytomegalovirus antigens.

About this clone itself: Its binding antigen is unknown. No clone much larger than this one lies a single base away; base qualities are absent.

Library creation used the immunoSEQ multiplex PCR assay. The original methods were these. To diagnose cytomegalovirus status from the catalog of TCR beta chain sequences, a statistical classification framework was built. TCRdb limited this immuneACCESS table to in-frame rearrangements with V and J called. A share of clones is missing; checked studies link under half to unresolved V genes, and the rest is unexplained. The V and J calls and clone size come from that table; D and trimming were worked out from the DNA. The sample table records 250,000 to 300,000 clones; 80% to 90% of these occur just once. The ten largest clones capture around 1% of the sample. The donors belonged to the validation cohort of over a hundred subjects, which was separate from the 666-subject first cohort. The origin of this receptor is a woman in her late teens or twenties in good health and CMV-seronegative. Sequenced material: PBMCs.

The CDR3 sequence is CASSEVAGAGTEAFF. The nucleotide sequence reads as follows: TGTGCCAGCAGTGAGGTAGCAGGGGCGGGCACTGAAGCTTTCTTT. The V and J genes are TRBV2 and TRBJ1-1; a weak D assignment points to TRBD1 (6 bases agree). V and J lose 3 bases and 4 bases, and a span of 15 bases separates them. From cysteine to phenylalanine, the CDR3 is 15 amino acids long. Of the read, only the CDR3 DNA is kept; its 45 bases are in frame from base 1. As encoded in the germline V gene, CDR1 is SNHLY while CDR2 is FYNNEI.